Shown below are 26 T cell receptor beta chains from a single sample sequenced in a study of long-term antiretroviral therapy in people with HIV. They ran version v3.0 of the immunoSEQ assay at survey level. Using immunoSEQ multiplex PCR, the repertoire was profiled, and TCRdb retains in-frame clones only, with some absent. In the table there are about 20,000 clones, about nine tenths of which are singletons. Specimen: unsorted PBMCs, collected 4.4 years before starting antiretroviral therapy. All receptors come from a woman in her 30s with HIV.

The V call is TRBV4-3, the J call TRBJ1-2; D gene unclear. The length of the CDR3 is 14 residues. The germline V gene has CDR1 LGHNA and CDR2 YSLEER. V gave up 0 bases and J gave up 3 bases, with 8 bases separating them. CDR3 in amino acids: CASSQDSRDYGYTF. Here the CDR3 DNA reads TGCGCCAGCAGCCAAGATTCGAGGGACTATGGCTACACCTTC.

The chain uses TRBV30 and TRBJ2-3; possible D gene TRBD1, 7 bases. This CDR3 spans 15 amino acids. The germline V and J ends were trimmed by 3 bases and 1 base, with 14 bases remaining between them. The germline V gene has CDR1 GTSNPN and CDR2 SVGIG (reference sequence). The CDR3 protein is CAWSRQGGGTDTQYF. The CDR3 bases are TGTGCCTGGAGCCGCCAGGGGGGAGGCACAGATACGCAGTATTTT. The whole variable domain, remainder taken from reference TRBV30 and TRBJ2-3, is SQTIHQWPATLVQPVGSPLSLECTVEGTSNPNLYWYRQAAGRGLQLLFYSVGIGQISSEVPQNLSASRPQDRQFILSSKKLLLSDSGFYLCAWSRQGGGTDTQYFGPGTRLTVL.

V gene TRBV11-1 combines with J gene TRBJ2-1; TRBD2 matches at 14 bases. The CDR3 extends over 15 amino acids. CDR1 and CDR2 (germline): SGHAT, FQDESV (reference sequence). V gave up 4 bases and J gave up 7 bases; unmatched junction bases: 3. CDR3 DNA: TGTGCCAGCAGCTGGACTAGCGGGGGGATAAATGAGCAGTTCTTC. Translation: CASSWTSGGINEQFF.

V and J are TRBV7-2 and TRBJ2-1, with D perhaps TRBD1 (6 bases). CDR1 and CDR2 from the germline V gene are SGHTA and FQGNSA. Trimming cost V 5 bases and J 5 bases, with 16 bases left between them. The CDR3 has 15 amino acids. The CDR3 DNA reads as TGTGCCAGCAGCCGGGACAAAGGGATCCACAATGAGCAGTTCTTC. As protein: CASSRDKGIHNEQFF.

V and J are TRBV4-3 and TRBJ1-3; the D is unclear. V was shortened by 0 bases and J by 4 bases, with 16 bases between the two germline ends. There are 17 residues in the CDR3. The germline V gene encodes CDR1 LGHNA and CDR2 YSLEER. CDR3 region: CASSQDLPPRIGNTIYF. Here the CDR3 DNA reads TGCGCCAGCAGCCAAGATCTTCCCCCCAGGATAGGAAACACCATATATTTT.

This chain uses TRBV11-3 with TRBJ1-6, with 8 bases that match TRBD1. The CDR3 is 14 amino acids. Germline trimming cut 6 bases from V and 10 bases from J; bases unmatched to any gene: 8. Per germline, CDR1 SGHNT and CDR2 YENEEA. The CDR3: CASSWTGTGSPLHF. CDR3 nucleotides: TGTGCCAGCAGTTGGACAGGGACCGGCTCACCCCTCCACTTT.

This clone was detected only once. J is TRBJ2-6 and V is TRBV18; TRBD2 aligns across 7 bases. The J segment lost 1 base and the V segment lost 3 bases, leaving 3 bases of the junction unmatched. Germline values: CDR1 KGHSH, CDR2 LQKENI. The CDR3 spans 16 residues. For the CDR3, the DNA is TGTGCCAGCTCACCCGGGGGGTCATCTGGGGCCAACGTCCTGACTTTC. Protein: CASSPGGSSGANVLTF.

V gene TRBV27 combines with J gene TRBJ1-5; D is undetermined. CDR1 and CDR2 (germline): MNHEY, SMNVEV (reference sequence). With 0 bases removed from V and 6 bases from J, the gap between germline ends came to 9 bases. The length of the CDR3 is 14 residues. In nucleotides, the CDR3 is TGTGCCAGCAGTTTATCGACGGGCGGTCAGCCCCAGCATTTT. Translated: CASSLSTGGQPQHF.

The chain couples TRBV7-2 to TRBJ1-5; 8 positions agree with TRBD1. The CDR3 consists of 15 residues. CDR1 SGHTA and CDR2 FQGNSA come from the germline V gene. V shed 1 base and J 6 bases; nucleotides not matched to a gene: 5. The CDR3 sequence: CASSLGTGTGQPQHF. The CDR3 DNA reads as TGTGCCAGCAGCTTAGGGACAGGGACGGGTCAGCCCCAGCATTTT.

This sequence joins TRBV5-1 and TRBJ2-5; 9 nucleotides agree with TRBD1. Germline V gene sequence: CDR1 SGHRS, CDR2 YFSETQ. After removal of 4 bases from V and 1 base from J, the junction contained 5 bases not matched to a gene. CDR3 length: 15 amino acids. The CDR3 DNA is TGCGCCAGCAGCACTGGGACAGGGATCCAAGAGACCCAGTACTTC. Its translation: CASSTGTGIQETQYF.

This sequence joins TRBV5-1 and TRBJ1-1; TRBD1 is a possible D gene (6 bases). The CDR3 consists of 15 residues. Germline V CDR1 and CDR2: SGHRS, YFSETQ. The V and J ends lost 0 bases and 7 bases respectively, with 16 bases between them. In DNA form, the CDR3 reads TGCGCCAGCAGCTTGGGCCTAACTACAGGGAATGAAGCTTTCTTT. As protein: CASSLGLTTGNEAFF.

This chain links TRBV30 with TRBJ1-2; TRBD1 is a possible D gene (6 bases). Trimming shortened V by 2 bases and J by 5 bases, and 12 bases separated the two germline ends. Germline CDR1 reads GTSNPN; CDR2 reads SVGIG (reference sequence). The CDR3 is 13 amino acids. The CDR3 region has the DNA TGTGCCTGGAGTAACGGGGGGCTATATGGCTACACCTTC. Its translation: CAWSNGGLYGYTF.

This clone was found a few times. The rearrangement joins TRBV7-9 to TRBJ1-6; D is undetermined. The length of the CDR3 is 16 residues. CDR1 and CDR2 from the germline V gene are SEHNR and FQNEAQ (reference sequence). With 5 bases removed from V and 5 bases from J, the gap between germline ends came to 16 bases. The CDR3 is CASSPEFGFDNSPLHF. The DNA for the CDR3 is TGTGCCAGCAGCCCCGAATTTGGTTTCGATAATTCACCCCTCCACTTT.

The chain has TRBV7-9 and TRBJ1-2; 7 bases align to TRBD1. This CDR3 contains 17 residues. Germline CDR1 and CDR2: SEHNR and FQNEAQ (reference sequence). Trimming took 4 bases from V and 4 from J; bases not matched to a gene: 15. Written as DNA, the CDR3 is TGTGCCAGCAGCTCTACTTTATACGGGGGACAGAGCTATGGCTACACCTTC. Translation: CASSSTLYGGQSYGYTF.

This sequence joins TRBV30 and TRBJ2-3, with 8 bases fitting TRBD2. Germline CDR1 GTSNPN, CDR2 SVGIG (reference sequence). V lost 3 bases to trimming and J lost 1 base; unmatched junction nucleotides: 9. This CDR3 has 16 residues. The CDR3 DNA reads TGTGCCTGGAGAGAGAAAGCGGGGGCGGGCACAGATACGCAGTATTTT. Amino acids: CAWREKAGAGTDTQYF.

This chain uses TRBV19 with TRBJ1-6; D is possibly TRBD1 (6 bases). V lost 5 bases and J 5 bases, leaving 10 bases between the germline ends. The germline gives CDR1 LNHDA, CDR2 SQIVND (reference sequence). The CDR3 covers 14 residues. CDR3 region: CASSLWTDNSPLHF. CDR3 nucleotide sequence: TGTGCCAGTAGTCTCTGGACAGATAATTCACCCCTCCACTTT.

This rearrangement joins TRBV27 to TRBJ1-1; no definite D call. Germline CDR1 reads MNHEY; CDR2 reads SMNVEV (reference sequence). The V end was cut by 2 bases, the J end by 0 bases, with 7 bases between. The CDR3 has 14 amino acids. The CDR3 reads CASSLTEMNTEAFF. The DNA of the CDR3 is TGTGCCAGCAGTTTAACAGAAATGAACACTGAAGCTTTCTTT.

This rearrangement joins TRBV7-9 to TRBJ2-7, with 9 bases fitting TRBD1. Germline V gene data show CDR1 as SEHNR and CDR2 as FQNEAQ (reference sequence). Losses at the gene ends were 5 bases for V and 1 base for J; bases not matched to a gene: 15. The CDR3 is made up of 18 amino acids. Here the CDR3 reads CASSPAGLGTGKSYEQYF. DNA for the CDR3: TGTGCCAGCAGCCCTGCGGGACTTGGGACAGGGAAATCCTACGAGCAGTACTTC.

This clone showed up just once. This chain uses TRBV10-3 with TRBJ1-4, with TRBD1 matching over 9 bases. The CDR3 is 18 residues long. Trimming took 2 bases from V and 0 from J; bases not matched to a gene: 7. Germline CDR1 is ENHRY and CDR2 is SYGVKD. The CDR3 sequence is CAISEPGQGLATNEKLFF. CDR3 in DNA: TGTGCCATCAGTGAGCCGGGACAGGGACTTGCAACTAATGAAAAACTGTTTTTT.

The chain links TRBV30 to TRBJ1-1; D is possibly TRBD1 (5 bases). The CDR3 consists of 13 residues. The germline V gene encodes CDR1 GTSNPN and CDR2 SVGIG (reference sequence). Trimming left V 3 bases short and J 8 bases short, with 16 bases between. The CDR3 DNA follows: TGTGCCTGGAGAGAAACAGGTTTGTTCGAAGCTTTCTTT. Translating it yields CAWRETGLFEAFF.

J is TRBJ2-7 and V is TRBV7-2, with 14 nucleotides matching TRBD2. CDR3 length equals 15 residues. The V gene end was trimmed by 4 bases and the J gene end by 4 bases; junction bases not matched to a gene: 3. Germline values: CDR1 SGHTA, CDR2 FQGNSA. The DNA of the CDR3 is TGTGCCAGCAGCTCCGGACTAGCGGGGGGTTACGAGCAGTACTTC. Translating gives CASSSGLAGGYEQYF.

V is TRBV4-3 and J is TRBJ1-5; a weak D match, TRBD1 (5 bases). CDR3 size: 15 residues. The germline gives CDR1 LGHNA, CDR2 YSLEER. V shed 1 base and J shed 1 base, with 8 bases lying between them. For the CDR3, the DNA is TGCGCCAGCAGCCAAGGAACAGGAAGCAATCAGCCCCAGCATTTT. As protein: CASSQGTGSNQPQHF.

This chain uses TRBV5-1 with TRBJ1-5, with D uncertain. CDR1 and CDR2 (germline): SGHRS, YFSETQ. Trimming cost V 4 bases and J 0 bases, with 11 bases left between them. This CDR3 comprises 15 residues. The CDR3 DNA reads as TGCGCCAGCAGCGTGGAAGGCACTAGCAATCAGCCCCAGCATTTT. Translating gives CASSVEGTSNQPQHF. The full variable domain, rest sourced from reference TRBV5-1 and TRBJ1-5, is KAGVTQTPRYLIKTRGQQVTLSCSPISGHRSVSWYQQTPGQGLQFLFEYFSETQRNKGNFPGRFSGRQFSNSRSEMNVSTLELGDSALYLCASSVEGTSNQPQHFGDGTRLSIL.

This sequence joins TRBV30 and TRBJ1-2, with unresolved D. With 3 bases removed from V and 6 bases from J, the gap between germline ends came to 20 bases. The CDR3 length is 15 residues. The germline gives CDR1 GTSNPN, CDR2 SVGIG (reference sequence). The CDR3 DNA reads TGTGCCTGGAGGGCCCCCGCCTGGAGAATGGATGGCTACACCTTC. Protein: CAWRAPAWRMDGYTF.

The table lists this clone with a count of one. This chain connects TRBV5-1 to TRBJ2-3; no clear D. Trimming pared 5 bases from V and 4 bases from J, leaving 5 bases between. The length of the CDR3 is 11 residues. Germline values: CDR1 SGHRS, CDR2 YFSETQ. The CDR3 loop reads CASRRADTQYF. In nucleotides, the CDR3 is TGCGCCAGCAGGAGAGCAGATACGCAGTATTTT.

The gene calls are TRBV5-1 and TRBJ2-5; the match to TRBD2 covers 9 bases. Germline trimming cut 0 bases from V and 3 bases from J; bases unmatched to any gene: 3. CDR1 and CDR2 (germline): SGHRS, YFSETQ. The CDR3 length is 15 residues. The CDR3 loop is CASSLVASGEETQYF. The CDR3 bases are TGCGCCAGCAGCTTGGTGGCTAGCGGGGAAGAGACCCAGTACTTC. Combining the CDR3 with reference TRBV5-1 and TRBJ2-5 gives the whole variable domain KAGVTQTPRYLIKTRGQQVTLSCSPISGHRSVSWYQQTPGQGLQFLFEYFSETQRNKGNFPGRFSGRQFSNSRSEMNVSTLELGDSALYLCASSLVASGEETQYFGPGTRLLVL.